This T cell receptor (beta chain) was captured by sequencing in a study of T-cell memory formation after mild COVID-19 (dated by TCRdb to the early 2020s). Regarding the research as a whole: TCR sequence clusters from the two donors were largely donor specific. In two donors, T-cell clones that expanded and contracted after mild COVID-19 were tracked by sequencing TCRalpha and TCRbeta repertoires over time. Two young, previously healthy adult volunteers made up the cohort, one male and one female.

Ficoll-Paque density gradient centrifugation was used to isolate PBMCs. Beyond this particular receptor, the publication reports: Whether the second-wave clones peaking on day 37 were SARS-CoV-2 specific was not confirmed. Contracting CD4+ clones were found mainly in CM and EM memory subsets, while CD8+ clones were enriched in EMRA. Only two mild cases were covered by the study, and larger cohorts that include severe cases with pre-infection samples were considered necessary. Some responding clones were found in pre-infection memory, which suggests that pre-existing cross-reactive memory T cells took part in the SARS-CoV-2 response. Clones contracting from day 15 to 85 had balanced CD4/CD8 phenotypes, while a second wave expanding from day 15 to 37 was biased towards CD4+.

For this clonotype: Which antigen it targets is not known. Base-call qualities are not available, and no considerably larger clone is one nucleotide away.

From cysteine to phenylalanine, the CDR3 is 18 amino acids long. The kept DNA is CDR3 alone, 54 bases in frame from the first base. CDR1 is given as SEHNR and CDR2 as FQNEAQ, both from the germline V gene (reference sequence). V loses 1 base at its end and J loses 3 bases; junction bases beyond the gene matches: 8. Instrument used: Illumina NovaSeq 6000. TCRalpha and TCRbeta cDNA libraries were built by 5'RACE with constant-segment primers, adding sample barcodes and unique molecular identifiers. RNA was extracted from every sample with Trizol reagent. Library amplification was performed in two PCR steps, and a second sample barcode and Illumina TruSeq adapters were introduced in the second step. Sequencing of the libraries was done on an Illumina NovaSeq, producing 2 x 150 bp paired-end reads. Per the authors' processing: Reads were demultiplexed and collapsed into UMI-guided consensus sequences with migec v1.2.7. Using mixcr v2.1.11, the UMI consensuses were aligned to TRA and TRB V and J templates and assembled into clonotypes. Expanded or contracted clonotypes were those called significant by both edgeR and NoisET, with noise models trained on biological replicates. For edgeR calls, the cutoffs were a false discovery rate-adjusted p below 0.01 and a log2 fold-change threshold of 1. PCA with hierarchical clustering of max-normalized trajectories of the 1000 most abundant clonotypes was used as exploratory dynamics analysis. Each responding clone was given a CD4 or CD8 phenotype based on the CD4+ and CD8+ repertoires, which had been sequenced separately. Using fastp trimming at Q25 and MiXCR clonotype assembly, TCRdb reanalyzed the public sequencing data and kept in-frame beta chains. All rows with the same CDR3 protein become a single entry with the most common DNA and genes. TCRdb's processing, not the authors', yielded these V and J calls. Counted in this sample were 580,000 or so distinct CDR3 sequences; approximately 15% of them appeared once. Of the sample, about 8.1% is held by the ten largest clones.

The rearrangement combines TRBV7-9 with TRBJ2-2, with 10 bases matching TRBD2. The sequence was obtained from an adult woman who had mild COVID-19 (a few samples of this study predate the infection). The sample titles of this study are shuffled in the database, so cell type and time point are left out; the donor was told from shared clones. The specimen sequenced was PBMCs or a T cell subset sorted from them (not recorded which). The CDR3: CASSLVTSGIYDTGELFF. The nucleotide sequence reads TGTGCCAGCAGCTTAGTCACTAGCGGGATTTATGACACCGGGGAGCTGTTTTTT. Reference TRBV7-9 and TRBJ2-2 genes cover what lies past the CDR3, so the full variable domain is DTGVSQNPRHKITKRGQNVTFRCDPISEHNRLYWYRQTLGQGPEFLTYFQNEAQLEKSRLLSDRFSAERPKGSFSTLEIQRTEQGDSAMYLCASSLVTSGIYDTGELFFGEGSRLTVL.